The 9 T cell receptor beta chains given below trace back to one sample, sequenced in a study of cytomegalovirus exposure and HLA in healthy donors. Primers: 60 Vbeta forward and 13 Jbeta reverse. Some clones are missing from TCRdb's copy, which holds only in-frame ones; the method was immunoSEQ multiplex PCR. The sample holds over 100,000 clones; 70% are singletons and the top ten take roughly 8.4%. The specimen was PBMCs. Receptors originate from a man between 25 and 39 years old in good health and CMV-seropositive.

The chain couples TRBV9 to TRBJ1-5; a weak D match, TRBD1 (5 bases). The length of the CDR3 is 13 residues. Trimming took off 0 bases at V and 7 bases at J, with 8 bases between the two ends. The germline V gene has CDR1 SGDLS and CDR2 YYNGEE. CDR3 DNA sequence: TGTGCCAGCAGCGTAGGGGACTCCCAGCCCCAGCATTTT. It is translated as CASSVGDSQPQHF. Drawing the rest from reference TRBV9 and TRBJ1-5, the complete variable domain is DSGVTQTPKHLITATGQRVTLRCSPRSGDLSVYWYQQSLDQGLQFLIQYYNGEERAKGNILERFSAQQFPDLHSELNLSSLELGDSALYFCASSVGDSQPQHFGDGTRLSIL.

V gene TRBV29-1 combines with J gene TRBJ1-2; TRBD1 matches 7 bases. The CDR3 runs to 14 residues. Germline CDR1 SQVTM, CDR2 ANQGSEA. The trim removed 5 bases at V and 3 bases at J, leaving 9 bases unmatched. As DNA, the CDR3 is TGCAGCGTTTCCCCACCGACAGGGTACTATGGCTACACCTTC. Residues: CSVSPPTGYYGYTF.

The chain has TRBV21-1 and TRBJ2-5; the table names TRBD1, a call not compared with the DNA. TRBV21-1 is a pseudogene segment. The CDR3 spans 16 residues. In DNA form, the CDR3 reads TGTGCCAGCACCTGTGGAGCATGGGGGCTCGAAGAGACCCAGTACTTC. Translated, it gives CASTCGAWGLEETQYF.

On this clone itself: The same CDR3 arises from other DNA sequences in this sample as well. V gene TRBV18 combines with J gene TRBJ1-1, with no clear D. The CDR3 sequence is 15 residues long. CDR1 and CDR2 from the germline V gene are KGHSH and LQKENI. The V end lost 5 bases, the J end lost 1 base, and 14 bases lay between the germline ends. The CDR3 nucleotides are TGTGCCAGCTCATCGCTAGGAGGTTCGAACACTGAAGCTTTCTTT. This sequence encodes CASSSLGGSNTEAFF.

In DNA, the CDR3 is TGTGCCAGCAGCTTAACCCGGGGGGGGCTCACAGATACGCAGTATTTT. Translating gives CASSLTRGGLTDTQYF. The V call is TRBV7-3, the J call TRBJ2-3, with 8 bases aligning to TRBD2. After removal of 0 bases from V and 2 bases from J, the junction contained 4 bases not matched to a gene. There are 16 residues in the CDR3. The V gene's germline CDR1 is SGHTA and CDR2 FQGTGA.

The chain has TRBV28 and TRBJ1-5; maybe TRBD1 (6 bases). Deletions cut 10 bases from V and 2 bases from J, with 18 bases between. The CDR3 runs 15 residues. The germline gives CDR1 MDHEN, CDR2 SYDVKM. CDR3 nucleotides: TGTGCCATTGCCCCTGGGGGCGTAGGCAATCAGCCCCAGCATTTT. The encoded protein is CAIAPGGVGNQPQHF.

This clone was counted a single time. V is TRBV19 and J is TRBJ1-1, with unresolved D. V lost 2 bases to trimming and J lost 0 bases, with 13 bases between them. The CDR3 extends over 16 amino acids. Per the germline V gene, CDR1 is LNHDA and CDR2 is SQIVND (reference sequence). The CDR3 region is CASSIKPHGLNTEAFF. Here the CDR3 DNA reads TGTGCCAGTAGTATAAAACCCCATGGCTTGAACACTGAAGCTTTCTTT.

The chain has TRBV28 and TRBJ1-2, with D hard to call. The CDR3 loop spans 11 amino acids. Per the germline V gene, CDR1 is MDHEN and CDR2 is SYDVKM. V lost 10 bases to trimming and J lost 4 bases, with 10 bases between them. CDR3 nucleotide sequence: TGTGCCACGGGGAATTTCTATGGCTACACCTTC. Amino acids: CATGNFYGYTF.

This sequence joins TRBV7-6 and TRBJ2-1, with a weak D call TRBD1 (6 bases). The CDR3 spans 12 residues. From germline, CDR1 is SGHVS and CDR2 FNYEAQ. V gave up 2 bases and J gave up 7 bases, with 6 bases separating them. CDR3 sequence reads: CASSLRGNEQFF. CDR3 nucleotides: TGTGCCAGCAGCTTAAGGGGGAATGAGCAGTTCTTC.